One sample yielded the 4 T cell receptor beta chains listed below, sequenced in a study of beta chain features in type 1 diabetes. The sequenced template was cDNA made from the entire isolated RNA. Libraries were prepared by immunoSEQ multiplex PCR; TCRdb keeps only in-frame clonotypes and omits some of them. The sample shows roughly 150,000 clones, less than 9.5% of them seen only once. What was sequenced was central memory CD4+ T cells from blood. The source is a man in his late teens or twenties in good health.

The rearrangement links TRBV19 to TRBJ2-5; 9 nucleotides align to TRBD1. This CDR3 comprises 15 residues. Germline V gene lookup returns CDR1 LNHDA and CDR2 SQIVND (reference sequence). After removal of 8 bases from V and 2 bases from J, the junction contained 9 bases not matched to a gene. This CDR3 reads CASGPGTGSQETQYF. CDR3 DNA: TGTGCCAGTGGGCCCGGGACAGGGTCTCAAGAGACCCAGTACTTC.

The chain uses TRBV9 and TRBJ1-1; tentative D call: TRBD1 (5 bases). Per germline, CDR1 SGDLS and CDR2 YYNGEE. There are 17 residues in the CDR3. Trimming stripped 0 bases from V and 0 bases from J, with 15 bases between. The CDR3 reads CASSVGQGRGVNTEAFF. DNA of the CDR3: TGTGCCAGCAGCGTAGGTCAGGGAAGGGGTGTGAACACTGAAGCTTTCTTT.

Concerning this clone: Compared with germline, one end of the junction differs, possibly owing to a read error. The chain couples TRBV4-1 to TRBJ1-2, with D possibly matching TRBD1 (5 bases). The CDR3 loop spans 14 amino acids. Germline assignment: CDR1 MGHRA and CDR2 YSYEKL. CDR3 residues: CASSQGSGGYGYTF. The CDR3 DNA reads TGCGCCAGCAGTCAAGGCAGCGGGGGCTATGGCTACACCTTC.

This clone was counted only a few times. J is TRBJ2-5 and V is TRBV7-2; 8 bases are a match to TRBD1. V lost 5 bases and J lost 5; bases outside the gene matches: 4. Per the germline V gene, CDR1 is SGHTA and CDR2 is FQGNSA. This CDR3 has 13 amino acids. The CDR3 sequence: CASSQGAGETQYF. The DNA for the CDR3 is TGTGCCAGCAGCCAGGGGGCTGGTGAGACCCAGTACTTC.